The TCR beta chain described here comes from a study of circulating CD8 cells and anti-PD-1 response in melanoma. Study-level information: Non-responders showed stable or progressive disease; responders showed complete or partial response.

Germline V lookup: CDR1 ENHRY, CDR2 SYGVKD. The CDR3 consists of 13 residues. Trimming took off 6 bases at V and 2 bases at J, with 11 bases between the two ends. Findings and caveats of the study: Tumor reactivity was tested by peptide assays on expanded sorted subsets. Under 8% of TRB clonotypes were shared between subsets at M1. Only baseline and M1 samples entered the published repertoire comparisons.

This clonotype rates as medium-sized. What it binds is not known. Live CD3+CD8+TCRalphabeta+ cells were sorted into four subsets by PD-1 and/or TIGIT. Each library started from about 15 ng of total RNA using the QIAseq Immune Repertoire TCR panel. One entry per CDR3 protein results from TCRdb running MiXCR on the reads. The table lists some 560 distinct CDR3 sequences, approximately 9.8% of them singletons. The material was CD8+ T cells from PBMCs, obtained at baseline or after one month of anti-PD-1 therapy (not recorded which). J is TRBJ2-7 and V is TRBV10-3, with D hard to call. The sequence was collected from a human donor with melanoma. The chain's CDR3 is CAISSDIPYEQYF. Written as DNA, the CDR3 is TGTGCCATCAGCAGCGACATTCCCTACGAGCAGTACTTC.